Listed below are T cell receptor beta chains from one sample, sequenced in a study of CD8 T cells in Susac syndrome. One entry per CDR3 protein results from TCRdb running MiXCR on the immunoSEQ multiplex PCR reads. The sample has some 180,000 distinct CDR3 sequences, around 94% seen once. The material sequenced was CD4+ T cells from PBMCs. Source of these receptors: a human donor with Susac syndrome. CDR3s include the opening cysteine and the closing phenylalanine or tryptophan. A D gene is named only where the DNA matches it firmly. For some rows the clone size is stated as once, few or many, or as a class when expanded; others skip it.

>NA|NA|TRBJ2-3|TRBV20-1
TGCAGTGCTAGAGGTGGAGAGGGCGATACGCAGTATTTT
CSARGGEGDTQYF
>NA|NA|TRBJ2-7|TRBV20-1
TGCAGTGCTAAGGGGAATTTGGGCTACGAGCAGTACTTC
CSAKGNLGYEQYF
>NA|NA|TRBJ2-7|TRBV4-1
TGCGCCAGCAGTCCGGAGCTTCGAGGTGGATACGAGCAGTACTTC
CASSPELRGGYEQYF
>NA|TRBD1|TRBJ2-2|TRBV28
TGTGCCAGCAGTACCCTCGGGACAGGGAACACCGGGGAGCTGTTTTTT
CASSTLGTGNTGELFF
>NA|NA|TRBJ2-3|TRBV10-3
TGTGCCATCAGTGAGACAGGAGATACGCAGTATTTT
CAISETGDTQYF
>NA|TRBD1|TRBJ1-2|TRBV30
TGTGCCTGGAGTGTACGGGCCAGGGGGATTCACCTATACGGCTACACCTTC
CAWSVRARGIHLYGYTF
>NA|NA|TRBJ1-2|TRBV14
TGTGCCAGCAGCCAAGACAGGAACTACTATGGCTACACCTTC
CASSQDRNYYGYTF
>NA|NA|TRBJ2-3|TRBV7-2
TGTGCCAGCAGGGGCCTTGGCAGGGAAGGAACGCAGTATTTT
CASRGLGREGTQYF
>once|NA|TRBJ2-7|TRBV3-1
TGTGCCAGCAGCCAAGTCGAGGAGGAGCAGTACTTC
CASSQVEEEQYF
>NA|NA|TRBJ1-4|TRBV20-1
TGCAGTGCTAGAAGGGTCGCCCTAGCGACTAATGAAAAACTGTTTTTT
CSARRVALATNEKLFF
>NA|NA|TRBJ1-5|TRBV29-1
TGCAGCGTCGCCGAGGGAGGCAATCAGCCCCAGCATTTT
CSVAEGGNQPQHF
>NA|TRBD2|TRBJ2-7|TRBV28
TGTGCCAGCAGTCCGTATCTAGCGGGAGTTTCTTACGAGCAGTACTTC
CASSPYLAGVSYEQYF
>NA|TRBD1|TRBJ1-1|TRBV29-1
TGCAGCGTTGCGGGCAGGACAGGCTATGAATACACTGAAGCTTTCTTT
CSVAGRTGYEYTEAFF
>NA|NA|TRBJ2-5|TRBV11-2
TGTGCCAGCAGCTTAGTCAGCAAAGAGACCCAGTACTTC
CASSLVSKETQYF
>few|TRBD1|TRBJ1-5|TRBV20-1
TGCAGTGCTAGCCAGGGGGACCAGCCCCAGCATTTT
CSASQGDQPQHF
>NA|TRBD1|TRBJ2-7|TRBV12-3/TRBV12-4
TGTGCCAGCAGTAAATCCGGGACAGGGGGCTACGAGCAGTACTTC
CASSKSGTGGYEQYF
>NA|NA|TRBJ2-7|TRBV7-2
TGTGCCAGCAGCTTAGAAGTCGCGGCCTCCTACGAGCAGTACTTC
CASSLEVAASYEQYF
>NA|TRBD1|TRBJ2-1|TRBV29-1
TGCAGCGGGGGACAGGGACATTACAATGAGCAGTTCTTC
CSGGQGHYNEQFF
>NA|TRBD1|TRBJ1-2|TRBV30
TGTGCCTGGAGTGGGGACAGGGGGCGGTATGGCTACACCTTC
CAWSGDRGRYGYTF
>NA|NA|TRBJ1-4|TRBV18
TGTGCCAGCTCAGGAACAGAATCCGAAAAACTGTTTTTT
CASSGTESEKLFF
>once|NA|TRBJ2-5|TRBV5-1
TGCGCCAGCACCTCTCCCACGGAGACCCAGTACTTC
CASTSPTETQYF
>NA|TRBD2|TRBJ2-1|TRBV4-1
TGCGCCAGCAGCCAACCTCGGACTAGCGGGAGGTTTGGGGCCTACAATGAGCAGTTCTTC
CASSQPRTSGRFGAYNEQFF
>NA|TRBD1|TRBJ1-1|TRBV4-1
TGCGCCAGCAGTCTACGGCCCGGGACAGCGAACACTGAAGCTTTCTTT
CASSLRPGTANTEAFF
>NA|NA|TRBJ1-2|TRBV7-2
TGTGCCAGCAGCCCCTGGGCCGCGGACGGACAGTATGGCTACACCTTC
CASSPWAADGQYGYTF
>few|NA|TRBJ1-2|TRBV6-5
TGTGCCAGCAGTTACGAGCCACAGGGTTCGATAGGCTACACCTTC
CASSYEPQGSIGYTF
>NA|NA|TRBJ2-3|TRBV2
TGTGCCAGCAGTGCAATCGGGGGAATTAGCACAGATACGCAGTATTTT
CASSAIGGISTDTQYF
>NA|NA|TRBJ2-7|TRBV5-8
TGTGCCAGCAGTTGGGACACCGGCTACGAGCAGTACTTC
CASSWDTGYEQYF
>once|NA|TRBJ1-5|TRBV10-3
TGTGCCATCAGCCCCAGGGGTCTGAACAATCAGCCCCAGCATTTT
CAISPRGLNNQPQHF